Shown below are 10 T cell receptor beta chains from a single sample sequenced in a study of T cells in Graves' hyperthyroidism and ophthalmopathy. Amplified TCR beta CDR3 regions came from RNA transcripts. The TCR CDR3 first-round RT-PCR relied on the HTBI primer set. A single record per CDR3 protein comes from TCRdb applying MiXCR to the multiplex PCR reads. The sample lists some 580,000 distinct CDR3 sequences, 15% to 20% seen once, with around 3.5% in the top ten. Specimen: blood. These receptors were obtained from a woman between 35 and 50 years old with Graves' ophthalmopathy.

This clonotype was picked up a small number of times. The junction and the germline gene differ at one end; a read error may be behind it. This sequence joins TRBV6-1 and TRBJ2-1; no definite D call. The germline V gene has CDR1 MNHNS and CDR2 SASEGT. The CDR3 runs to 15 residues. CDR3 loop: CASSGRATAHNEQLF. The CDR3 DNA follows: TGTGCCAGCAGTGGACGGGCGACTGCCCACAATGAGCAGCTCTTC.

This chain joins TRBV28 and TRBJ2-3; D may match TRBD1 or TRBD2 (7 bases each). V was clipped by 4 bases and J by 7 bases, with 18 bases between them. This CDR3 has 15 amino acids. Germline V lookup: CDR1 MDHEN, CDR2 SYDVKM. CDR3 amino acids: CASSSQGGLRNTQYF. The CDR3 DNA follows: TGTGCCAGCAGTTCTCAGGGGGGGTTGCGAAATACGCAGTATTTT.

This clonotype appeared many times. The chain is built from TRBV6-1 and TRBJ2-7; 8 bases match TRBD1. Looked up from germline, CDR1 is MNHNS and CDR2 is SASEGT. The CDR3 length is 14 residues. V gave up 6 bases and J gave up 4 bases; unmatched junction bases: 8. CDR3 protein: CASRKDRGQYEQYF. CDR3 DNA: TGTGCCAGCAGAAAAGACAGGGGACAATACGAGCAGTACTTC.

This clonotype was counted at least ten times. V is TRBV20-1 and J is TRBJ2-7; D is unclear. The germline gives CDR1 DFQATT, CDR2 SNEGSKA (reference sequence). V lost 6 bases and J 3 bases, leaving 18 bases between the germline ends. The CDR3 length is 14 residues. CDR3 loop: CSALGAGHLYEQYF. In nucleotides, the CDR3 is TGCAGTGCCCTTGGAGCAGGCCACCTCTACGAGCAGTACTTC.

This clonotype was counted many times. The chain couples TRBV7-2 to TRBJ1-1; D ambiguous. The CDR3 is 13 residues long. Germline-derived CDR1 and CDR2 are SGHTA and FQGNSA. Trimming took 5 bases from V and 3 from J, leaving 10 bases between them. In DNA form, the CDR3 reads TGTGCCAGCAGCATGGTATTGGACACTGAAGCTTTCTTT. Amino acids: CASSMVLDTEAFF.

The sample holds a few counts of this clonotype. This chain uses TRBV6-4 with TRBJ1-6; D is possibly TRBD1 (6 bases). V was pared by 8 bases and J by 6 bases, with 14 bases between. The germline gives CDR1 MRHNA, CDR2 SNTAGT. There are 14 residues in the CDR3. Here the CDR3 DNA reads TGTGCCAGCTCGACAGGCCCAGCTAATTCACCCCTCCACTTT. Its translation: CASSTGPANSPLHF.

Notes on this clonotype: Its ends do not fully match the called genes, so a read error is possible. The genes are TRBV18 and TRBJ2-7; 11 nucleotides align to TRBD2. This CDR3 comprises 15 residues. Germline V gene lookup returns CDR1 KGHSH and CDR2 LQKENI. The CDR3 protein is CASSLYGTSGYERYF. In DNA form, the CDR3 reads TGTGCCAGCTCACTATACGGGACTAGCGGTTACGAGCGGTACTTC. Together with reference TRBV18 and TRBJ2-7, the CDR3 gives the full variable domain: NAGVMQNPRHLVRRRGQEARLRCSPMKGHSHVYWYRQLPEEGLKFMVYLQKENIIDESGMPKERFSAEFPKEGPSILRIQQVVRGDSAAYFCASSLYGTSGYERYFGPGTRLTVT.

This chain joins TRBV6-1 and TRBJ1-2; 9 bases line up with TRBD1. This CDR3 is 14 amino acids long. The germline V gene has CDR1 MNHNS and CDR2 SASEGT. Unmatched junction bases numbered 7, after V lost 6 bases and J lost 5 bases. The CDR3 here is CASSESGQGYGYTF. CDR3 sequence (DNA): TGTGCCAGCAGCGAATCGGGACAGGGTTATGGCTACACCTTC.

This rearrangement joins TRBV5-4 to TRBJ1-3; D call uncertain. V gave up 0 bases and J gave up 2 bases, with 9 bases separating them. The CDR3 spans 15 residues. Germline assignment: CDR1 SGHNT and CDR2 YYREEE (reference sequence). The CDR3 region has the DNA TGTGCCAGCAGCTTGGCGCAGCCGGCTGGAAACACCATATATTTT. This translates into CASSLAQPAGNTIYF.

This clonotype was seen many times. The chain uses TRBV2 and TRBJ1-5, with 10 bases lining up with TRBD1. This CDR3 spans 18 amino acids. Germline CDR1 is SNHLY and CDR2 is FYNNEI. V dropped 6 bases and J dropped 1; count of bases not matched to a gene: 12. The CDR3 sequence is CASRTSGTGVLSNQPQHF. In DNA form, the CDR3 reads TGTGCCAGCAGAACCTCCGGGACAGGGGTTTTGAGCAATCAGCCCCAGCATTTT. The full variable domain, its missing parts supplied by reference TRBV2 and TRBJ1-5, is EPEVTQTPSHQVTQMGQEVILRCVPISNHLYFYWYRQILGQKVEFLVSFYNNEISEKSEIFDDQFSVERPDGSNFTLKIRSTKLEDSAMYFCASRTSGTGVLSNQPQHFGDGTRLSIL.